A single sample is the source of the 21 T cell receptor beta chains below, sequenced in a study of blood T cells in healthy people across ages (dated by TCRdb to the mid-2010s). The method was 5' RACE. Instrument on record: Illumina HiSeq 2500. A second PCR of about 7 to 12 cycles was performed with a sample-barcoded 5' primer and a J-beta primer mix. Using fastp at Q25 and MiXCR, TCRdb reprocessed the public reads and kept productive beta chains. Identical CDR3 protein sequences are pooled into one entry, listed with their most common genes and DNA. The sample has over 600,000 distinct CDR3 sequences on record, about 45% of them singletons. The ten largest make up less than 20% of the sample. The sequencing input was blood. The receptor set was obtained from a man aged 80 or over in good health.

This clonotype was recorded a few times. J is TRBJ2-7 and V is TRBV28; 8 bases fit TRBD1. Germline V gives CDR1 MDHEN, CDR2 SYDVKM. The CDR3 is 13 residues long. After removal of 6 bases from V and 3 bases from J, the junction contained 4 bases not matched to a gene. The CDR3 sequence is CASRGQDNYEQYF. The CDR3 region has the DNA TGTGCCAGCAGGGGACAGGATAACTACGAGCAGTACTTC.

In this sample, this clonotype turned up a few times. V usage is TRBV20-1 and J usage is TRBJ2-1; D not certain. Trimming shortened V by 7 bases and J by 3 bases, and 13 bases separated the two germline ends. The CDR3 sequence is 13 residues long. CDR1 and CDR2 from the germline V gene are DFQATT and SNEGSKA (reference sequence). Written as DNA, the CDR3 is TGCAGTGTAAACCAACAATTCTACAATGAGCAGTTCTTC. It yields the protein CSVNQQFYNEQFF.

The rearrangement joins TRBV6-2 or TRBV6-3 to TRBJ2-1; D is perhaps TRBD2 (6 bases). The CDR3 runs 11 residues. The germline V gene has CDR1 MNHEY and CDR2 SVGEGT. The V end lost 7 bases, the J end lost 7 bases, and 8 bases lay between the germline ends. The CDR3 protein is CASTSVNEQFF. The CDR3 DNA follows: TGTGCCAGCACTAGCGTGAATGAGCAGTTCTTC.

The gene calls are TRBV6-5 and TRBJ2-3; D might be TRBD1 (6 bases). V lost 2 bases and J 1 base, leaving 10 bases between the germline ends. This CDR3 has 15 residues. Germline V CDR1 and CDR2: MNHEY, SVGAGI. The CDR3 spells CASSYGRGRTDTQYF. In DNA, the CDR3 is TGTGCCAGCAGTTACGGCAGGGGACGCACAGATACGCAGTATTTT.

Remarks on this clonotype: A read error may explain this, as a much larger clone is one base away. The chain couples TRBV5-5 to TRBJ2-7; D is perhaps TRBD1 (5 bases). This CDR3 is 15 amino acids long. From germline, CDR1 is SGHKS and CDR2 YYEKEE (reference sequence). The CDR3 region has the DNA TGTGCCAGCGGCTTGGGTGGGGCAGTTACCTACGAGCAGTACTTC. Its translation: CASGLGGAVTYEQYF.

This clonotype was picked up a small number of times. Here the CDR3 DNA reads TGTGCCAGCAGCTATCCGGGACAGGGGTCCTACGAGCAGTACTTC. Translated: CASSYPGQGSYEQYF. The chain combines TRBV6-5 with TRBJ2-7; TRBD1 aligns across 10 bases. The CDR3 is 15 amino acids. CDR1 is MNHEY and CDR2 is SVGAGI in the germline V gene. Unmatched junction bases numbered 6, after V lost 6 bases and J lost 1 base.

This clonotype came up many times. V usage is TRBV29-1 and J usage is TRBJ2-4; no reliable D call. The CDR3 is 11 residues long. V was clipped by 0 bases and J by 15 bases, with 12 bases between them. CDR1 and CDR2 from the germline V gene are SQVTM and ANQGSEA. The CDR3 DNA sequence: TGCAGCGTTGAAGATGAGGTATCATCGTACTTC. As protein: CSVEDEVSSYF.

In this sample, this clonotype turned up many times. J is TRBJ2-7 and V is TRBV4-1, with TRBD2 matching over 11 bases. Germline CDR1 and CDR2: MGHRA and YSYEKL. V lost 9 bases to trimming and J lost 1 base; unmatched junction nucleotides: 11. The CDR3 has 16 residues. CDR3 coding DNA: TGCGCCAGAGACGCTAGCGGGAGGAGGAGGTCCTACGAGCAGTACTTC. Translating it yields CARDASGRRRSYEQYF.

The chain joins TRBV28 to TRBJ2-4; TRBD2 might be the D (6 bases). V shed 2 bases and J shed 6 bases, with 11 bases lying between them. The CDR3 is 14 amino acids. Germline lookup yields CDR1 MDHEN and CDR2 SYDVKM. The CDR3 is CASSLGTVLNIQYF. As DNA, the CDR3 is TGTGCCAGCAGTTTAGGGACTGTCTTAAACATTCAGTACTTC.

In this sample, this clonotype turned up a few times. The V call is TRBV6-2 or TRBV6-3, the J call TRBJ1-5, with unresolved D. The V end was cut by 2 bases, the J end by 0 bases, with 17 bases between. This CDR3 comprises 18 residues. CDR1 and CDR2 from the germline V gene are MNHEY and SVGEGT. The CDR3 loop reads CASSYPSRRESSNQPQHF. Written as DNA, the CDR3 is TGTGCCAGCAGTTACCCGAGTCGGCGGGAAAGTAGCAATCAGCCCCAGCATTTT.

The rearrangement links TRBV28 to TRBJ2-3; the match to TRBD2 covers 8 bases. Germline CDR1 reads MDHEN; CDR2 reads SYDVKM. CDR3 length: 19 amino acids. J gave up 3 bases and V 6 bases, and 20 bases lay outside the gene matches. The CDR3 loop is CASSDPAGLAGLGTDTQYF. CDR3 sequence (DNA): TGTGCCAGCAGCGACCCGGCGGGGCTAGCGGGCCTGGGGACAGATACGCAGTATTTT.

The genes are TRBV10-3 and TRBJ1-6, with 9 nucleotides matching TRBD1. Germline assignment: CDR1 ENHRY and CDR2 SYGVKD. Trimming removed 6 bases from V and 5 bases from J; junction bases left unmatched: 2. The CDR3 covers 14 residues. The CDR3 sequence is CAISRDRDNSPLHF. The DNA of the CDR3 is TGTGCCATCAGCCGGGACAGGGATAATTCACCCCTCCACTTT.

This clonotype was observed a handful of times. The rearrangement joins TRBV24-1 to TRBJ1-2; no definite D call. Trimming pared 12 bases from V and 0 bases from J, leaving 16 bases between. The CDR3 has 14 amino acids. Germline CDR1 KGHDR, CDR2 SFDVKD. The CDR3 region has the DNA TGTGCCGTAACCTCCGGAGAAGCTAACTATGGCTACACCTTC. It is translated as CAVTSGEANYGYTF.

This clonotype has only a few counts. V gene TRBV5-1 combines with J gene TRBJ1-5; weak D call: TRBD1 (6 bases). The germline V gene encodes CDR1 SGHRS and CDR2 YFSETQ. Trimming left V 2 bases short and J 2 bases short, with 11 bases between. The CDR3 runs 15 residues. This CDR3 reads CASSLGTLGNQPQHF. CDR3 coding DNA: TGCGCCAGCAGCTTAGGGACACTAGGCAATCAGCCCCAGCATTTT.

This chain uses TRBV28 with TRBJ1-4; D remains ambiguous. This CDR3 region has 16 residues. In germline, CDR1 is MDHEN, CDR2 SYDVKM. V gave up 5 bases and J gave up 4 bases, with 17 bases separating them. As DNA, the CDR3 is TGTGCCAGCAGTCTACCCTCTGGCCGTGATAATGAAAAACTGTTTTTT. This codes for CASSLPSGRDNEKLFF.

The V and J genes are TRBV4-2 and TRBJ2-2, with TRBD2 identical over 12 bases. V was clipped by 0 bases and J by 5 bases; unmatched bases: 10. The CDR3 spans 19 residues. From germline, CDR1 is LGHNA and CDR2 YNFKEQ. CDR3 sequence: CASSQDRLAGGHGTGELFF. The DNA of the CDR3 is TGTGCCAGCAGCCAAGACCGGCTAGCGGGAGGGCACGGAACCGGGGAGCTGTTTTTT.

The CDR3 bases are TGTGCCACCAGTGATCCCACCGCAGGGCGGGAGGCCAACGTCCTGACTTTC. Its protein is CATSDPTAGREANVLTF. The chain carries TRBV24-1 and TRBJ2-6, with D perhaps TRBD2 (6 bases). Trimming took off 3 bases at V and 6 bases at J, with 17 bases between the two ends. The CDR3 has 17 amino acids. The germline CDR1 and CDR2 sequences are KGHDR and SFDVKD.

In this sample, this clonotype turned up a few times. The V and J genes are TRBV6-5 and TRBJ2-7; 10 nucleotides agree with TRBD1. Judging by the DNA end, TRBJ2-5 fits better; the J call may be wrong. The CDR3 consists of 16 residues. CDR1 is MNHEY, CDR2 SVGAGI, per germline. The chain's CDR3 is CASSYSRQGARETQYF. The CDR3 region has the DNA TGTGCCAGCAGTTACTCGAGACAGGGGGCGCGGGAGACCCAGTACTTC.

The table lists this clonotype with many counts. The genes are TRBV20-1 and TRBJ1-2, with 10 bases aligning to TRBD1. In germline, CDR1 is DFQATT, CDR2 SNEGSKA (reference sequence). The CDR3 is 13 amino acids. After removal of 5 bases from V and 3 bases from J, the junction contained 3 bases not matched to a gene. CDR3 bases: TGCAGTGCTCGGACAGGGGGTGACTATGGCTACACCTTC. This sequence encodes CSARTGGDYGYTF.

The CDR3 is CASSFGGPSWEEQYF. CDR3 coding DNA: TGTGCCAGCAGTTTCGGGGGACCGTCATGGGAAGAGCAGTACTTC. The chain has TRBV28 and TRBJ2-5; D possibly corresponds to TRBD2 (6 bases). The CDR3 extends over 15 amino acids. V lost 3 bases to trimming and J lost 11 bases, with 22 bases between them. The germline V gene encodes CDR1 MDHEN and CDR2 SYDVKM.

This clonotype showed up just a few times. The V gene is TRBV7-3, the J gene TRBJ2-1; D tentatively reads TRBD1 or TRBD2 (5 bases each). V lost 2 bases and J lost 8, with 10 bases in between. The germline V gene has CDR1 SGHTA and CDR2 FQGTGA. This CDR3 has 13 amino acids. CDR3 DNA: TGTGCCAGCAGCTTAGGTTTGGGGGATGAGCAGTTCTTC. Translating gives CASSLGLGDEQFF.